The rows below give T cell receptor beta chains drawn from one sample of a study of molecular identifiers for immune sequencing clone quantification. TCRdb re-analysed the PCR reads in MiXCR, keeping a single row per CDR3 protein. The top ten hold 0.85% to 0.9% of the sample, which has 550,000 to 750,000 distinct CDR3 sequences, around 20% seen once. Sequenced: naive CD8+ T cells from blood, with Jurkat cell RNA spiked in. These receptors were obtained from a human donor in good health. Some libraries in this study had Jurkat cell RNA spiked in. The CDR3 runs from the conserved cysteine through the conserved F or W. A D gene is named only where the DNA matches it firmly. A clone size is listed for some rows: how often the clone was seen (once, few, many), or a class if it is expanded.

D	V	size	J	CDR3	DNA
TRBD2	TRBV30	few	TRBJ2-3	CAWSAPGLAGSEYF	TGTGCCTGGAGTGCCCCGGGACTAGCGGGGTCTGAGTATTTT
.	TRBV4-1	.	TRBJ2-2	CASSQVAGKDTGELFF	TGCGCCAGCAGCCAAGTAGCAGGGAAGGACACCGGGGAGCTGTTTTTT
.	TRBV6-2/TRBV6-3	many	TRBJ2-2	CVTVNWHTGELFF	TGTGTCACAGTGAACTGGCACACCGGGGAGCTGTTTTTT
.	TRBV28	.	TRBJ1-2	CASSFTYAGTGKGYTF	TGTGCCAGCAGTTTCACGTATGCTGGGACTGGGAAAGGCTACACCTTC
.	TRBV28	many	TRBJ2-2	CASSFRPSSTGELFF	TGTGCCAGCAGTTTTAGGCCGTCTTCCACCGGGGAGCTGTTTTTT
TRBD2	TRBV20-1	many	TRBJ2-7	CSARTVLASHEQYF	TGCAGTGCCAGAACCGTACTAGCGTCCCACGAGCAGTACTTC
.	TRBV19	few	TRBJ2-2	CASSISWQGHTGELFF	TGTGCCAGTAGTATATCATGGCAGGGGCACACCGGGGAGCTGTTTTTT
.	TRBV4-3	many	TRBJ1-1	CASSQETHRTLNTEAFF	TGCGCCAGCAGCCAAGAGACCCACAGGACGCTGAACACTGAAGCTTTCTTT
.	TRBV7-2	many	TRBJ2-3	CASSLVGADTQYF	TGTGCCAGCAGCTTAGTTGGGGCAGATACGCAGTATTTT
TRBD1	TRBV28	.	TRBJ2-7	CASSLSKLDRGREQYF	TGTGCCAGCAGTTTGAGTAAGTTGGACAGGGGGCGAGAGCAGTACTTC
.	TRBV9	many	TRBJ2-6	CASSVVSGANVLTF	TGTGCCAGCAGCGTTGTTTCTGGGGCCAACGTCCTGACTTTC
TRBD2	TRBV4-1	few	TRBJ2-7	CASSQDGTSGSEQYF	TGCGCCAGCAGCCAAGACGGAACTAGCGGGAGCGAGCAGTACTTC
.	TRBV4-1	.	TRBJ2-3	CSSSQAKQTDTQYF	TGCTCCAGCAGCCAGGCGAAACAGACAGATACGCAGTATTTT
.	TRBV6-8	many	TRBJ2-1	CASNPASRGDEQFF	TGTGCCAGCAACCCCGCATCCAGGGGAGATGAGCAGTTCTTC
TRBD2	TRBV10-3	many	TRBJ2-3	CAISEPEGGPDTQYF	TGTGCCATCAGTGAGCCCGAGGGAGGGCCGGATACGCAGTATTTT
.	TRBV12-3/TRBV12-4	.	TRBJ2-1	CASSFGVSGSYNEQFF	TGTGCCAGCAGTTTCGGTGTCTCTGGGTCCTACAATGAGCAGTTCTTC
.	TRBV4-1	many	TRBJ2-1	CASSQDAGEQFF	TGCGCCAGCAGCCAAGATGCCGGTGAGCAGTTCTTC